The 10 T cell receptor beta chains below all came from one sample that was sequenced in a study of T cell responses to AZD1222 COVID-19 vaccine (dated by TCRdb to the early 2020s). Libraries were prepared through the immunoSEQ multiplex PCR assay. This is the immuneACCESS table as TCRdb keeps it, with only in-frame sequences that have V and J called. A part of the clones is gone; compared with another copy, unresolved V genes explain less than half, and the rest is unexplained. The sample table records about 260,000 clones; 93% of these occur just once. The ten largest clonotypes hold around 0.57% of the sample. This specimen's time point label, interpreted: baseline before first vaccination. Here the sequenced sample was peripheral blood, taken on day 0 of AZD1222 vaccination. Receptor source: an adult in good health.

The rearrangement joins TRBV5-1 to TRBJ2-2; D possibly corresponds to TRBD1 (6 bases). Germline V gene lookup returns CDR1 SGHRS and CDR2 YFSETQ. V dropped 3 bases and J dropped 6 bases, with 15 bases sitting between them. The CDR3 totals 15 residues. CDR3 loop: CASSSSLQGAGELFF. The CDR3 coding sequence is TGCGCCAGCAGCTCTTCTCTACAGGGCGCCGGGGAGCTGTTTTTT.

The rearrangement joins TRBV13 to TRBJ2-1; D is unclear. The CDR3 is 15 amino acids. Deletions cut 4 bases from V and 7 bases from J, with 17 bases between. The germline V gene has CDR1 PRHDT and CDR2 FYEKMQ (reference sequence). This CDR3 is CASSSGPSSRNEQFF. The CDR3, as DNA: TGTGCCAGCAGCTCCGGGCCATCTTCACGAAATGAGCAGTTCTTC.

V usage is TRBV5-1 and J usage is TRBJ1-1; D possibly corresponds to TRBD1 (5 bases). CDR1 is SGHRS, CDR2 YFSETQ, per germline. The CDR3 extends over 13 amino acids. Trimming shortened V by 7 bases and J by 1 base, and 11 bases separated the two germline ends. The CDR3 nucleotides read TGCGCCAGCTTACAGGACCCGAACACTGAAGCTTTCTTT. Translated, it gives CASLQDPNTEAFF.

The chain employs TRBV6-2 or TRBV6-3 and TRBJ1-3; D ambiguous. Germline-derived CDR1 and CDR2 are MNHEY and SVGEGT. Trimming cost V 5 bases and J 3 bases, with 14 bases left between them. This CDR3 region has 15 residues. The CDR3 bases are TGTGCCAGCAGTCGCTCCCGGGAGCGTGGAAACACCATATATTTT. As protein: CASSRSRERGNTIYF.

V is TRBV13 and J is TRBJ1-5, with D maybe TRBD1 (5 bases). Germline CDR1 and CDR2: PRHDT and FYEKMQ (reference sequence). The CDR3 runs to 13 residues. The V end lost 5 bases, the J end lost 6 bases, and 11 bases lay between the germline ends. The CDR3 DNA reads as TGTGCCAGCAGCCCAGCGGGGGGTCAGCCCCAGCATTTT. Protein: CASSPAGGQPQHF. Full variable domain (rest looked up from reference TRBV13 and TRBJ1-5): AAGVIQSPRHLIKEKRETATLKCYPIPRHDTVYWYQQGPGQDPQFLISFYEKMQSDKGSIPDRFSAQQFSDYHSELNMSSLELGDSALYFCASSPAGGQPQHFGDGTRLSIL.

The rearrangement links TRBV19 to TRBJ2-1; no definite D call. The CDR3 sequence is 16 residues long. The ends were cut back, 3 bases at V and 8 bases at J, with 20 bases in the middle. Germline CDR1 LNHDA, CDR2 SQIVND (reference sequence). CDR3 region: CASSIRSAGPFDEQFF. In nucleotides, the CDR3 is TGTGCCAGTAGTATCAGGTCAGCCGGGCCTTTTGATGAGCAGTTCTTC.

The V gene is TRBV18, the J gene TRBJ1-6; 8 nucleotides align to TRBD1. The CDR3 extends over 14 amino acids. Trimming cost V 4 bases and J 5 bases; bases outside gene matches: 1. CDR1 and CDR2 from the germline V gene are KGHSH and LQKENI. Here the CDR3 DNA reads TGTGCCAGCTCACAGACAGGGGATAATTCACCCCTCCACTTT. It specifies CASSQTGDNSPLHF. Full variable domain (remainder filled in from reference TRBV18 and TRBJ1-6): NAGVMQNPRHLVRRRGQEARLRCSPMKGHSHVYWYRQLPEEGLKFMVYLQKENIIDESGMPKERFSAEFPKEGPSILRIQQVVRGDSAAYFCASSQTGDNSPLHFGNGTRLTVT.

CDR3 DNA: TGCGCCAGCAGGGGGGACAGGAACACTGAAGCTTTCTTT. Its translation: CASRGDRNTEAFF. The chain links TRBV5-1 to TRBJ1-1, with 7 bases identical to TRBD1. This CDR3 region has 13 residues. Germline lookup yields CDR1 SGHRS and CDR2 YFSETQ. V was clipped by 5 bases and J by 1 base; unmatched bases: 2.

This clone was seen just once. The rearrangement links TRBV6-1 to TRBJ1-5; D gene uncertain. V lost 3 bases and J 5 bases, leaving 11 bases between the germline ends. The CDR3 loop spans 14 amino acids. Germline lookup yields CDR1 MNHNS and CDR2 SASEGT. The CDR3 loop is CASSDRPSDQPQHF. The CDR3 nucleotides read TGTGCCAGCAGTGACAGGCCCTCCGATCAGCCCCAGCATTTT.

The V and J genes are TRBV5-4 and TRBJ1-2; TRBD1 aligns across 7 bases. The V gene's germline CDR1 is SGHNT and CDR2 YYREEE (reference sequence). After removal of 4 bases from V and 3 bases from J, the junction contained 6 bases not matched to a gene. The CDR3 is made up of 14 amino acids. The CDR3 sequence: CASSLQGRDYGYTF. The CDR3 nucleotides are TGTGCCAGCAGCCTACAGGGGAGGGACTATGGCTACACCTTC.